The 27 T cell receptor beta chains given below trace back to one sample, sequenced in a study of post-analysis software for immune sequencing data. Whole-study findings and limits: TRBV5-6, TRBV5-1 and TRBV20-1 were among roughly 5 TRBV segments more frequent in patients than controls.

Which antigens these TCRs recognize remains unknown. Tagging with unique molecular identifiers was a feature of the TCR beta cDNA libraries. TCRdb re-derived calls from the PCR reads in MiXCR, one entry per CDR3 protein. Of some 690,000 distinct CDR3 sequences listed, roughly 27% were seen once; the top ten hold under 0.7%. Sample: blood. The source of these receptors is a girl aged 10 to 17 with multiple sclerosis.

This clonotype was recorded a few times. The V gene is TRBV6-5, the J gene TRBJ2-6; the D gene is possibly TRBD2 (6 bases). The CDR3 is 18 amino acids. The V gene's germline CDR1 is MNHEY and CDR2 SVGAGI. V was clipped by 6 bases and J by 2 bases, with 20 bases between them. This CDR3 reads CASSHSSGRKAGANVLTF. DNA for the CDR3: TGTGCCAGCAGCCACTCCAGCGGGCGGAAGGCTGGGGCCAACGTCCTGACTTTC.

The chain couples TRBV4-1 to TRBJ1-1; D perhaps matches TRBD1 (6 bases). Germline V gives CDR1 MGHRA, CDR2 YSYEKL. The CDR3 covers 16 residues. The ends were cut back, 4 bases at V and 3 bases at J, with 18 bases in the middle. CDR3 region: CASSPLRQAMYTEAFF. CDR3 sequence (DNA): TGCGCCAGCAGCCCACTTCGACAGGCCATGTACACTGAAGCTTTCTTT.

This chain joins TRBV18 and TRBJ1-4, with 9 bases aligning to TRBD1. Per germline, CDR1 KGHSH and CDR2 LQKENI. V trimming: 6 bases; J trimming: 8 bases; junction bases outside the gene matches: 10. This CDR3 is 15 amino acids long. CDR3 DNA sequence: TGTGCCAGCTCGATCCGCGGGACAGGGAGCGAAAAACTGTTTTTT. Encoded protein: CASSIRGTGSEKLFF. Full variable domain (outside the CDR3, taken from reference TRBV18 and TRBJ1-4): NAGVMQNPRHLVRRRGQEARLRCSPMKGHSHVYWYRQLPEEGLKFMVYLQKENIIDESGMPKERFSAEFPKEGPSILRIQQVVRGDSAAYFCASSIRGTGSEKLFFGSGTQLSVL.

About this clonotype: An end of the junction does not agree with germline; a read error may underlie this. The V and J genes are TRBV7-7 and TRBJ2-1; D not certain. The CDR3 extends over 13 amino acids. Per germline, CDR1 SSHAT and CDR2 FNYEAQ (reference sequence). For the CDR3, the DNA is TGTGCTAGCAGCTTAGGGTTGGGTGGTGAGCAGTTCTTC. Translated: CASSLGLGGEQFF.

This clonotype was counted between two and nine times. V usage is TRBV4-2 and J usage is TRBJ1-2; D call uncertain. Between the trimmed V and J ends, which lost 0 bases and 4 bases, there was a span of 3 bases. CDR1 and CDR2 (germline): LGHNA, YNFKEQ. The CDR3 sequence is 12 residues long. CDR3: CASSQELYGYTF. In DNA, the CDR3 is TGTGCCAGCAGCCAAGAGCTCTATGGCTACACCTTC.

The chain is built from TRBV20-1 and TRBJ2-2; the match to TRBD1 covers 8 bases. The CDR3 runs 14 residues. Germline lookup yields CDR1 DFQATT and CDR2 SNEGSKA (reference sequence). Unmatched junction bases numbered 6, after V lost 5 bases and J lost 4 bases. This CDR3 is CSAPDRGGTGELFF. CDR3 DNA: TGCAGTGCTCCCGACAGGGGAGGCACCGGGGAGCTGTTTTTT.

The chain uses TRBV12-3 or TRBV12-4 and TRBJ1-1, with 11 bases fitting TRBD1. The CDR3 totals 15 residues. The V and J ends lost 6 bases and 4 bases, in that order; junction bases with no gene match: 7. CDR3 sequence reads: CASRGGGQGGTEAFF. The CDR3, as DNA: TGTGCCAGCAGGGGGGGGGGACAGGGGGGCACTGAAGCTTTCTTT.

This clonotype was seen only a few times. The V call is TRBV7-8, the J call TRBJ2-1; a possible D gene is TRBD2 (5 bases). V dropped 2 bases and J dropped 13 bases, with 15 bases sitting between them. This CDR3 comprises 13 residues. Germline-derived CDR1 and CDR2 are SGHVS and FQNEAQ. The CDR3 spells CASSLISGFDQFF. For the CDR3, the DNA is TGTGCCAGCAGCTTAATTTCGGGGTTCGATCAGTTCTTC.

This clonotype turned up a few times. The V call is TRBV4-3, the J call TRBJ2-3; 12 positions match TRBD2. CDR1 and CDR2 (germline): LGHNA, YSLEER. The CDR3 is made up of 17 amino acids. The J segment lost 4 bases and the V segment lost 3 bases, leaving 8 bases of the junction unmatched. CDR3 amino acids: CASSHRTSGRYADTQYF. In DNA form, the CDR3 reads TGCGCCAGCAGCCATAGAACTAGCGGGAGGTACGCAGATACGCAGTATTTT.

In its sample, this clonotype was seen a few times. The V gene is TRBV12-3 or TRBV12-4, the J gene TRBJ2-3; D may be TRBD2 (6 bases). The V end lost 7 bases, the J end lost 5 bases, and 22 bases lay between the germline ends. The CDR3 spans 16 residues. The chain's CDR3 is CASTVTVTGERDTQYF. The CDR3 DNA follows: TGTGCCAGCACCGTTACCGTAACGGGGGAGCGAGATACGCAGTATTTT.

To note about this clonotype: A much larger clone lies one base from this, so it may be a read error. The J gene is TRBJ2-1, the V gene TRBV12-3 or TRBV12-4, with D perhaps TRBD1 (6 bases). The CDR3 consists of 13 residues. With 6 bases removed from V and 8 bases from J, the gap between germline ends came to 14 bases. The CDR3 region is CASSSLGAHEQFF. CDR3 nucleotides: TGTGCCAGCAGCAGTTTGGGGGCCCATGAGCAGTTCTTC.

The rearrangement links TRBV5-6 to TRBJ2-7, with D unclear. Trimming pared 5 bases from V and 2 bases from J, leaving 20 bases between. Germline assignment: CDR1 SGHDT and CDR2 YYEEEE. The CDR3 sequence is 16 residues long. CDR3 nucleotide sequence: TGTGCCAGCAGGATGAGGTATAGGACCGATGCCTACGAGCAGTACTTC. This translates into CASRMRYRTDAYEQYF.

J is TRBJ1-2 and V is TRBV20-1; the D is unclear. This CDR3 spans 12 amino acids. From germline, CDR1 is DFQATT and CDR2 SNEGSKA (reference sequence). V was pared by 6 bases and J by 4 bases, with 12 bases between. CDR3 protein: CSASGKGYGYTF. CDR3 sequence (DNA): TGCAGTGCAAGTGGAAAAGGCTATGGCTACACCTTC.

This clonotype was recorded a few times. V usage is TRBV9 and J usage is TRBJ2-5, with 8 bases aligning to TRBD1. Germline V gene lookup returns CDR1 SGDLS and CDR2 YYNGEE. The CDR3 runs 15 residues. J lost 1 base, V lost 3 bases, and 5 bases had no gene match. CDR3 nucleotides: TGTGCCAGCAGCGCCCGGGACAGGAGCCAAGAGACCCAGTACTTC. This codes for CASSARDRSQETQYF.

This clonotype came up many times. This chain joins TRBV29-1 and TRBJ2-3; perhaps TRBD2 as D (6 bases). CDR3 length: 13 amino acids. V gave up 4 bases and J gave up 2 bases, with 10 bases separating them. Germline V CDR1 and CDR2: SQVTM, ANQGSEA. In DNA form, the CDR3 reads TGCAGCGTTGGACTAGTAGTCACAGATACGCAGTATTTT. Translating gives CSVGLVVTDTQYF.

The rearrangement joins TRBV2 to TRBJ1-2; unclear D gene. V lost 2 bases, J lost 7 bases, and 17 bases lay in between. The germline CDR1 and CDR2 sequences are SNHLY and FYNNEI. The CDR3 has 15 residues. CDR3 protein: CASSEIQAPSPGYTF. The DNA of the CDR3 is TGTGCCAGCAGTGAAATCCAGGCGCCTTCCCCTGGCTACACCTTC. Combining the CDR3 with reference TRBV2 and TRBJ1-2 gives the whole variable domain EPEVTQTPSHQVTQMGQEVILRCVPISNHLYFYWYRQILGQKVEFLVSFYNNEISEKSEIFDDQFSVERPDGSNFTLKIRSTKLEDSAMYFCASSEIQAPSPGYTFGSGTRLTVV.

A remark on this clonotype: One base away lies a much larger clone, so this may be a sequencing read error. This chain joins TRBV4-3 and TRBJ2-3; 10 bases are a match to TRBD2. J lost 10 bases, V lost 0 bases, and 7 bases had no gene match. CDR3 size: 15 residues. CDR1 and CDR2 from the germline V gene are LGHNA and YSLEER. In DNA, the CDR3 is TGCGCCAGCAGCCAAGATCTAGCGGGAGCTGATGCGCAGTATTTT. It codes for CASSQDLAGADAQYF.

The chain has TRBV5-1 and TRBJ2-5; D might be TRBD1 (5 bases). This CDR3 is built from 14 residues. CDR1 SGHRS and CDR2 YFSETQ come from the germline V gene. V was cut by 2 bases and J by 11 bases, with 19 bases left in between. CDR3 region: CASSFGRVVDEQYF. The CDR3, as DNA: TGCGCCAGCAGCTTTGGCAGGGTGGTCGATGAGCAGTACTTC.

This clonotype was seen more than once but under ten times. The CDR3 sequence is CASTAEDTQYF. In DNA form, the CDR3 reads TGTGCCAGCACCGCTGAAGATACGCAGTATTTT. V is TRBV28 and J is TRBJ2-3; D is uncertain. There are 11 residues in the CDR3. The V end lost 7 bases, the J end lost 5 bases, and 7 bases lay between the germline ends. Germline V gene data show CDR1 as MDHEN and CDR2 as SYDVKM.

This chain uses TRBV5-6 with TRBJ2-5; D unclear. The CDR3 sequence is 14 residues long. Germline V gene data show CDR1 as SGHDT and CDR2 as YYEEEE. Trimming removed 2 bases at V and 1 base at J, with 9 bases between. CDR3 in amino acids: CASSFAEPQETQYF. The DNA for the CDR3 is TGTGCCAGCAGCTTTGCGGAACCCCAAGAGACCCAGTACTTC.

This clonotype occurred a few times. This rearrangement joins TRBV6-1 to TRBJ2-1; TRBD2 matches at 9 bases. V lost 8 bases, J lost 7 bases, and 12 bases stayed unmatched. The CDR3 is 15 amino acids. Germline V gene sequence: CDR1 MNHNS, CDR2 SASEGT. The CDR3, as DNA: TGTGCCAGCTCCGAAGTCGCGGGAGGGCCAAATGAGCAGTTCTTC. Translated: CASSEVAGGPNEQFF.

This clonotype was detected only a few times. This rearrangement joins TRBV3-1 to TRBJ2-7, with D possibly being TRBD2 (6 bases). This CDR3 spans 18 amino acids. Germline V lookup: CDR1 LGHDT, CDR2 YNNKEL (reference sequence). Trimming pared 0 bases from V and 0 bases from J, leaving 18 bases between. CDR3 DNA sequence: TGTGCCAGCAGCCAAGAGGCATGGGACGAGGGAGGCTCCTACGAGCAGTACTTC. Protein sequence: CASSQEAWDEGGSYEQYF.

This chain uses TRBV24-1 with TRBJ2-7; 10 bases are shared with TRBD1. Germline V gene sequence: CDR1 KGHDR, CDR2 SFDVKD. V shed 7 bases, J shed 1 base, and the junction held 12 bases outside the gene matches. The CDR3 runs to 17 residues. CDR3 DNA sequence: TGTGCCACCAGCGGAGGATTGGGGGACAGGGGATCCTACGAGCAGTACTTC. Amino acid sequence: CATSGGLGDRGSYEQYF.

The chain joins TRBV27 to TRBJ2-5; D remains ambiguous. Per the germline V gene, CDR1 is MNHEY and CDR2 is SMNVEV (reference sequence). Trimming cost V 5 bases and J 5 bases, with 21 bases left between them. The CDR3 runs 16 residues. The CDR3 loop is CASSPVGRGDRETQYF. Written as DNA, the CDR3 is TGTGCCAGCAGTCCCGTCGGGCGCGGAGATAGGGAGACCCAGTACTTC.

In its sample, this clonotype was seen a few times. The chain uses TRBV20-1 and TRBJ2-3; a weak D match, TRBD1 (6 bases). The germline V and J ends were trimmed by 0 bases and 4 bases, with 20 bases remaining between them. The CDR3 totals 17 residues. Germline V lookup: CDR1 DFQATT, CDR2 SNEGSKA (reference sequence). The CDR3 spells CSARDQGRARNADTQYF. CDR3 DNA: TGCAGTGCTAGAGATCAGGGGCGGGCGCGTAACGCAGATACGCAGTATTTT.

This chain links TRBV20-1 with TRBJ1-6; weak D call: TRBD1 (6 bases). Germline V gene data show CDR1 as DFQATT and CDR2 as SNEGSKA (reference sequence). The germline V and J ends were trimmed by 2 bases and 0 bases, with 8 bases remaining between them. This CDR3 contains 15 residues. The CDR3 region has the DNA TGCAGTGCTAGAACGGACAGCTCCTATAATTCACCCCTCCACTTT. Encoded protein: CSARTDSSYNSPLHF.

The chain couples TRBV20-1 to TRBJ2-2, with 9 bases matching TRBD2. The CDR3 covers 16 residues. Germline V gives CDR1 DFQATT, CDR2 SNEGSKA (reference sequence). Unmatched junction bases numbered 12, after V lost 5 bases and J lost 5 bases. DNA of the CDR3: TGCAGTGCTGCCCGTCTCGGGACTAGCCAAACCGGGGAGCTGTTTTTT. Translation gives CSAARLGTSQTGELFF.